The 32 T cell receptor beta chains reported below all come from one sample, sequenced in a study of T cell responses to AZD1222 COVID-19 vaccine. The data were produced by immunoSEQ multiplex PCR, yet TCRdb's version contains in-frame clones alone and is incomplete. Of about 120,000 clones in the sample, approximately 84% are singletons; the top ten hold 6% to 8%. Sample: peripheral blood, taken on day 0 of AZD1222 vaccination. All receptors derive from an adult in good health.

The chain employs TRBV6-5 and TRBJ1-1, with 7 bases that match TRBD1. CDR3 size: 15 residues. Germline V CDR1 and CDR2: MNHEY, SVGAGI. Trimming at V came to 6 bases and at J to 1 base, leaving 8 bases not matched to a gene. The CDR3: CASSVVRTGNTEAFF. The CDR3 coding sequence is TGTGCCAGCAGCGTCGTTAGGACAGGGAACACTGAAGCTTTCTTT.

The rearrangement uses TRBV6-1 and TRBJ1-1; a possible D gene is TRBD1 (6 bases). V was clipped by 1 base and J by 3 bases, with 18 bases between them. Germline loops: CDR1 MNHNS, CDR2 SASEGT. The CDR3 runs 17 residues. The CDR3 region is CASSEGAGVRVDTEAFF. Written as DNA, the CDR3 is TGTGCCAGCAGTGAAGGGGCAGGGGTTAGGGTTGACACTGAAGCTTTCTTT.

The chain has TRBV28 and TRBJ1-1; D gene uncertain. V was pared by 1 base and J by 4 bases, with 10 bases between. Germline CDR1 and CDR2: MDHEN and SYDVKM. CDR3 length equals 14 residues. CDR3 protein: CASSLSGYTTEAFF. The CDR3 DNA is TGTGCCAGCAGTTTATCAGGTTATACCACTGAAGCTTTCTTT.

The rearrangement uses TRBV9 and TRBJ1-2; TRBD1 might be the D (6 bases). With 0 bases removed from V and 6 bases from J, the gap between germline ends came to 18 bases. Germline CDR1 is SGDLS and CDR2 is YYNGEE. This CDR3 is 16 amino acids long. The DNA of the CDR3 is TGTGCCAGCAGCGTAGGATGGGGGCCGGAGTCCCATGGCTACACCTTC. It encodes CASSVGWGPESHGYTF.

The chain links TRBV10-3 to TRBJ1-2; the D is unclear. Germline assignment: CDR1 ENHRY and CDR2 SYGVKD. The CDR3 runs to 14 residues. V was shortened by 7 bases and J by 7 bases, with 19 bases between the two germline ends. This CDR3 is CAIMETQGYGGYTF. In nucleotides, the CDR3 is TGTGCCATCATGGAGACACAAGGATATGGTGGCTACACCTTC.

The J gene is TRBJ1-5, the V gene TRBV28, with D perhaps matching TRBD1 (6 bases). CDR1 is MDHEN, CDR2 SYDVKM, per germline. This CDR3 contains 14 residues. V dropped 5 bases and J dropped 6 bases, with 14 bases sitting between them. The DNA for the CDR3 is TGTGCCAGCAGTACTCAACAGGGTTCTCAGCCCCAGCATTTT. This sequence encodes CASSTQQGSQPQHF.

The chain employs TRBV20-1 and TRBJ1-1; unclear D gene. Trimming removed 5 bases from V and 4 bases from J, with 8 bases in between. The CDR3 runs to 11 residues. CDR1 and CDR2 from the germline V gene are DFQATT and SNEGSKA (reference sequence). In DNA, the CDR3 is TGCAGTGCTTTGTATGGCACTGAAGCTTTCTTT. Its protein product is CSALYGTEAFF.

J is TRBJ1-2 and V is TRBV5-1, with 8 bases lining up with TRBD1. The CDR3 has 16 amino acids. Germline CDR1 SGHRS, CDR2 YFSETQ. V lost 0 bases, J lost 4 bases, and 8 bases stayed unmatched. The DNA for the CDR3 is TGCGCCAGCAGCTTGGCGCGGACAGGGAATCCCTATGGCTACACCTTC. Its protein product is CASSLARTGNPYGYTF.

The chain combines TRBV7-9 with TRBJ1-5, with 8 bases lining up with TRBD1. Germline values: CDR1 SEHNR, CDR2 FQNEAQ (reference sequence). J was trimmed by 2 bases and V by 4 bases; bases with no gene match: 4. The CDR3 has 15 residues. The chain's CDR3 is CASSWEGQGNQPQHF. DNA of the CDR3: TGTGCCAGCAGCTGGGAGGGACAGGGCAATCAGCCCCAGCATTTT. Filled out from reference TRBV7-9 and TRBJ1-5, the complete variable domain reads DTGVSQNPRHKITKRGQNVTFRCDPISEHNRLYWYRQTLGQGPEFLTYFQNEAQLEKSRLLSDRFSAERPKGSFSTLEIQRTEQGDSAMYLCASSWEGQGNQPQHFGDGTRLSIL.

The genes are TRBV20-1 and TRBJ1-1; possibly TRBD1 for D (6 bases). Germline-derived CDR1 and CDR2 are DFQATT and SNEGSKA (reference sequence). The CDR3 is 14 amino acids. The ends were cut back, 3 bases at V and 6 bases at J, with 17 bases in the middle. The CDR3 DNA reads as TGCAGTGCTAGTAGAACAGGGTCTATTTCTGAAGCTTTCTTT. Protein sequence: CSASRTGSISEAFF.

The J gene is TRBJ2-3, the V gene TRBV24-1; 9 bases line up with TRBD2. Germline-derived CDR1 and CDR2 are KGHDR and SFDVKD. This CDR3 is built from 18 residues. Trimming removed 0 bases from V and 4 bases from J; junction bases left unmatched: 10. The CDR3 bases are TGTGCCACCAGTGATTTGCGTTCGACTAGCGGAGGGCCAGATACGCAGTATTTT. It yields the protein CATSDLRSTSGGPDTQYF.

In DNA, the CDR3 is TGTGCCAGCAGCGGAACAGGGATGTGGCAGTTCTTC. Translated: CASSGTGMWQFF. This sequence joins TRBV5-4 and TRBJ2-1; D is possibly TRBD1 (6 bases). The CDR3 loop spans 12 amino acids. The germline V and J ends were trimmed by 4 bases and 12 bases, with 14 bases remaining between them. The germline V gene has CDR1 SGHNT and CDR2 YYREEE (reference sequence).

The CDR3 region has the DNA TGTGCCAGCAGCGTAGGAAAATCGGGGCGAGATCAGCCCCAGCATTTT. The encoded protein is CASSVGKSGRDQPQHF. The J gene is TRBJ1-5, the V gene TRBV9, with D maybe TRBD1 (5 bases). The germline V gene has CDR1 SGDLS and CDR2 YYNGEE. Trimming took 0 bases from V and 5 from J, leaving 15 bases between them. This CDR3 spans 16 amino acids.

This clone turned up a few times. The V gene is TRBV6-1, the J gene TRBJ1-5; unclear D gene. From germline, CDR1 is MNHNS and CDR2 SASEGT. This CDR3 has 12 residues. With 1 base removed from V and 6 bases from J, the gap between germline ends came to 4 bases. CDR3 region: CASSEVSQPQHF. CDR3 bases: TGTGCCAGCAGTGAAGTTTCTCAGCCCCAGCATTTT.

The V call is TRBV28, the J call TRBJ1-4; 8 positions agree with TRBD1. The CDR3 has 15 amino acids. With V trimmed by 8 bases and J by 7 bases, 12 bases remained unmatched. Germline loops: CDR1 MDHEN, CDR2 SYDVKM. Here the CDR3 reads CASQSGAGGGEKLFF. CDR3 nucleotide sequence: TGTGCCAGCCAAAGCGGGGCAGGGGGCGGTGAAAAACTGTTTTTT.

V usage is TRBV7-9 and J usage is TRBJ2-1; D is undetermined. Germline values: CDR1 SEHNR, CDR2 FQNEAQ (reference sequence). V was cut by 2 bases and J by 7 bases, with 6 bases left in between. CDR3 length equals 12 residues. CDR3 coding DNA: TGTGCCAGCAGCTTAACCGGGAATGAGCAGTTCTTC. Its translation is CASSLTGNEQFF.

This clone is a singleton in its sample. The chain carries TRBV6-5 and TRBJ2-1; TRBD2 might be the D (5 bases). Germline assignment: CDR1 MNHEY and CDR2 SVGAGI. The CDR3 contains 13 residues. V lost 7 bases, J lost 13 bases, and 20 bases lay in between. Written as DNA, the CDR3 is TGTGCCAGCACCTTAGGACTGGATCCTCACCAGTTCTTC. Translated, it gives CASTLGLDPHQFF.

The CDR3 nucleotides read TGCGCCAGCAGCTCGACAGGGGGTTTAGAAAAACTGTTTTTT. Its translation: CASSSTGGLEKLFF. V usage is TRBV5-1 and J usage is TRBJ1-4; 9 positions match TRBD1. Germline-derived CDR1 and CDR2 are SGHRS and YFSETQ. The ends lost 3 bases at V and 8 bases at J; junction bases unmatched: 5. The CDR3 runs to 14 residues.

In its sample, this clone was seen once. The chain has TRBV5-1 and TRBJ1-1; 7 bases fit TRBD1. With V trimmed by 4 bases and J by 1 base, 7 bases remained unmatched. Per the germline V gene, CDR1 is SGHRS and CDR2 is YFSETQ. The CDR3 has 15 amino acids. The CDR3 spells CASSVTGVGNTEAFF. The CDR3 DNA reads TGCGCCAGCAGCGTTACAGGGGTGGGGAACACTGAAGCTTTCTTT.

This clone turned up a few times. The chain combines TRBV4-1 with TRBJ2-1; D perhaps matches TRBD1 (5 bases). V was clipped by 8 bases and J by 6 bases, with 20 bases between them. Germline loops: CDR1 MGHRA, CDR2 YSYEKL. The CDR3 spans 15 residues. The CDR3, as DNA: TGCGCCAGCCGTGCTCAGGGAATCCCCGTCAATGAGCAGTTCTTC. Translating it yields CASRAQGIPVNEQFF.

CDR3 in amino acids: CASMGRGTEAFF. The DNA for the CDR3 is TGTGCCAGCATGGGGCGGGGGACTGAAGCTTTCTTT. The rearrangement links TRBV6-5 to TRBJ1-1, with D tentatively TRBD1 (5 bases). The germline V gene has CDR1 MNHEY and CDR2 SVGAGI. V shed 7 bases and J shed 5 bases, with 11 bases lying between them. CDR3 length equals 12 residues.

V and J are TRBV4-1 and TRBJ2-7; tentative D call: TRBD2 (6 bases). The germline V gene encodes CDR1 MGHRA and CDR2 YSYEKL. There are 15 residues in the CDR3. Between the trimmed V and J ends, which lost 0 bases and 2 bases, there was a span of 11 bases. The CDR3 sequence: CASSQDPRETYEQYF. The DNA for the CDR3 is TGCGCCAGCAGCCAAGACCCCCGGGAGACCTACGAGCAGTACTTC.

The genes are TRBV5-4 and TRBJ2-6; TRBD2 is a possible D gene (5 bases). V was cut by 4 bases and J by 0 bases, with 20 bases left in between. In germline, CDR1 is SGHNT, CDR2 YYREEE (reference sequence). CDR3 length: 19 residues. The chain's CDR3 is CASSMSPTDAGSGANVLTF. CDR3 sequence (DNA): TGTGCCAGCAGCATGAGCCCGACTGACGCGGGCTCTGGGGCCAACGTCCTGACTTTC. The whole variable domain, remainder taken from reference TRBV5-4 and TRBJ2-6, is ETGVTQSPTHLIKTRGQQVTLRCSSQSGHNTVSWYQQALGQGPQFIFQYYREEENGRGNFPPRFSGLQFPNYSSELNVNALELDDSALYLCASSMSPTDAGSGANVLTFGAGSRLTVL.

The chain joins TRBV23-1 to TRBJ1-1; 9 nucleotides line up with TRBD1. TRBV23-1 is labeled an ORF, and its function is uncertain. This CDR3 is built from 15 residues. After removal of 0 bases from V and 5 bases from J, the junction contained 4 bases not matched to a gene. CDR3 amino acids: CASSQSTGGRTEAFF. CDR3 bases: TGCGCCAGCAGTCAATCGACAGGGGGTAGGACTGAAGCTTTCTTT.

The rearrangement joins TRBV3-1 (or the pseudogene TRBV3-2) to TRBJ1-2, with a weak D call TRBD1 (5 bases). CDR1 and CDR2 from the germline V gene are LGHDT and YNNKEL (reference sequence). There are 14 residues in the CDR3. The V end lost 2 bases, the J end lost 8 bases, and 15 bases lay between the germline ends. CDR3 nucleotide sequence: TGTGCCAGCAGCCAACCGGGCAGGGAGGACGGCTACACCTTC. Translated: CASSQPGREDGYTF.

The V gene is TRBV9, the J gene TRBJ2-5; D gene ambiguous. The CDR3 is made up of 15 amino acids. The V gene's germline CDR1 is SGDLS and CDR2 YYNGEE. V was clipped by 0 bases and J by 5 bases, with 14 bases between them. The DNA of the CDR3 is TGTGCCAGCAGCGTAGATAAGATGAATGGGGAGACCCAGTACTTC. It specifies CASSVDKMNGETQYF.

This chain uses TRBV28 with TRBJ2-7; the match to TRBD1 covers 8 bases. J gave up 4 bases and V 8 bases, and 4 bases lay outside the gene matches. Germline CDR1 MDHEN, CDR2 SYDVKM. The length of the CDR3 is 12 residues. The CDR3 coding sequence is TGTGCCAGCCAGGGGGCTCTGTACGAGCAGTACTTC. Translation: CASQGALYEQYF.

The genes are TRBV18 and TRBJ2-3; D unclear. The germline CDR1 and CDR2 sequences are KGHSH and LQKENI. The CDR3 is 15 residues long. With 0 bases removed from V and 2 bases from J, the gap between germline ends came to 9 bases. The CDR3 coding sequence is TGTGCCAGCTCACCACCCGGCTATAACACAGATACGCAGTATTTT. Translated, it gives CASSPPGYNTDTQYF.

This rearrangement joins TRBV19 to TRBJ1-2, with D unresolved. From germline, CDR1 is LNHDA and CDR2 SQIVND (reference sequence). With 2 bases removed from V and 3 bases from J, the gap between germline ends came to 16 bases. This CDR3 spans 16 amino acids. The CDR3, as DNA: TGTGCCAGTAGTATATATCCGGTGGTCCGATACTATGGCTACACCTTC. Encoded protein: CASSIYPVVRYYGYTF.

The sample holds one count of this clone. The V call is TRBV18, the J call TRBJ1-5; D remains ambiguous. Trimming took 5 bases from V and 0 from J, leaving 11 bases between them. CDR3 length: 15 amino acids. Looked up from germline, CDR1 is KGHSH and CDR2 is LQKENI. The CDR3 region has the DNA TGTGCCAGCTCAAACACAGACCTTAGCAATCAGCCCCAGCATTTT. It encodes CASSNTDLSNQPQHF.

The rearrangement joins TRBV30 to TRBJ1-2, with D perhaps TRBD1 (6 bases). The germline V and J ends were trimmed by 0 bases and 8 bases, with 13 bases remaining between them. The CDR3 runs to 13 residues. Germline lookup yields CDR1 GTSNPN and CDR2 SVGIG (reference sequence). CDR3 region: CAWSVRSGEGYTF. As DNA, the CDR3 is TGTGCCTGGAGTGTACGATCAGGGGAGGGCTACACCTTC.

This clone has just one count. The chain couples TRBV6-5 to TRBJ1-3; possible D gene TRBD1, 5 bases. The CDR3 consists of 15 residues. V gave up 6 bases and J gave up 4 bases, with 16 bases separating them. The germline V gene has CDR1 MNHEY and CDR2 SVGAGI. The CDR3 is CASRPPGAWGNTIYF. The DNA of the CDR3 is TGTGCCAGCAGGCCCCCTGGGGCGTGGGGAAACACCATATATTTT.